This T cell receptor (beta chain) is drawn from a study of T-cell memory formation after mild COVID-19 (dated by TCRdb to 2020 to 2022). About the full investigation: TCR sequence clusters from the two donors were found to be largely donor specific. Longitudinal TCRalpha and TCRbeta repertoire sequencing tracked T-cell clones expanding and contracting after mild COVID-19 in a couple of donors. The cohort was made up of two young adult volunteers, one female and one male, who were previously healthy. Paper-wide results and their limitations: SARS-CoV-2 specificity was not confirmed for the second-wave clones peaking on day 37. Contracting CD4+ clones were located mainly in the CM and EM memory subsets, whereas CD8+ clones were found to be enriched in EMRA. Balanced CD4/CD8 phenotypes were observed for clones contracting from day 15 to 85, whereas a bias towards CD4+ was observed for a second wave of clones expanding from day 15 to 37. Some responding clones were detected in pre-infection memory, suggesting pre-existing cross-reactive memory T cells joined the SARS-CoV-2 response. The study included only a couple of mild cases, and larger cohorts that include severe cases with pre-infection samples were judged to be necessary.

This clonotype was counted between two and nine times. Its antigen is still unknown. No base qualities exist here, and no much larger clone lies one base off it. The sequencer was an Illumina NovaSeq 6000. TCRalpha and TCRbeta cDNA libraries were constructed by 5'RACE with constant-segment primers, with sample barcodes and unique molecular identifiers being introduced. Trizol reagent was used to extract RNA from every sample. Libraries were amplified in two PCR steps, with a second sample barcode and Illumina TruSeq adapters added in the second step. The libraries were sequenced on an Illumina NovaSeq using 2 x 150 bp paired-end reads. Concerning the study's data processing: The reads were demultiplexed and collapsed into UMI-guided consensus sequences using migec v1.2.7. With mixcr v2.1.11, UMI consensuses were aligned to TRA and TRB V and J templates and assembled into clonotypes. A clonotype was counted as expanded or contracted only when both edgeR and NoisET called the clonotype significant, with the noise models trained on biological replicates. edgeR calls used a false discovery rate-adjusted p below 0.01 and a log2 fold-change threshold of 1. As an exploratory analysis of dynamics, max-normalized trajectories of the 1000 most abundant clonotypes were examined by PCA with hierarchical clustering. Separately sequenced CD4+ and CD8+ repertoires were used to assign the CD4 or CD8 phenotype of responding clones. TCRdb reprocessing: public reads trimmed at Q25 with fastp, clones called with MiXCR, in-frame beta chains kept. Rows are combined by CDR3 protein, so each entry shows the most common genes and DNA. The V and J calls, along with clone size, are taken from TCRdb and not from the paper's own processing. Counted in this sample were about 350,000 distinct CDR3 sequences; approximately 13% of them appeared once. The ten largest clones add up to 22% of the sample.

PBMCs were isolated by Ficoll-Paque density gradient centrifugation. From the germline V gene, CDR1 is SNHLY and CDR2 is FYNNEI. V ends up 2 bases short and J 7 bases short, with an unmatched junction base count of 13. The CDR3 has 17 amino acids, counting the end cysteine and phenylalanine. The read is trimmed to its CDR3 DNA, 51 bases read in frame from base 1. The V gene is TRBV2 and the J gene is TRBJ2-3, and 9 junction bases match TRBD2. The TCR sequence derives from a man aged 18 to 29 who had mild COVID-19 (a few samples of this study predate the infection). The sample titles of this study are shuffled in the database, so cell type and time point are left out; the donor was told from shared clones. Sequencing was performed on PBMCs or a T cell subset sorted from them (not recorded which). The sequenced DNA is TGTGCCAGCAGTGAACTCCGGCTAGCGGGGCTTTGGAATACGCAGTATTTT. Its translation is CASSELRLAGLWNTQYF.